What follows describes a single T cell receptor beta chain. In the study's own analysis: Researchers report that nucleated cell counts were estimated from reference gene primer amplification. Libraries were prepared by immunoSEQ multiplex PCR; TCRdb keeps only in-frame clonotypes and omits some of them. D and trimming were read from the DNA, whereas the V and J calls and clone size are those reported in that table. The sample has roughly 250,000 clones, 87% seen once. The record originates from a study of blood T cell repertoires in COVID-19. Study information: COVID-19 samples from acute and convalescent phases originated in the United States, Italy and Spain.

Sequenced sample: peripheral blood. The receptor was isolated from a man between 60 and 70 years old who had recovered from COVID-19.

The CDR3 is CSASTDTTDTQYF. The CDR3 nucleotides read TGCAGTGCTAGTACAGATACCACAGATACGCAGTATTTT. The genes are TRBV20-1 and TRBJ2-3; the D is unclear. CDR1 and CDR2 (germline): DFQATT, SNEGSKA (reference sequence). The CDR3 totals 13 residues. The ends were cut back, 3 bases at V and 2 bases at J, with 9 bases in the middle.